This T cell receptor beta chain derives from a study of naive and memory T cell subsets. The beta constant-region primer was an equimolar mix of two oligonucleotides covering TRBC1 and TRBC2. Ligated cDNA was amplified by four rounds of PCR with nested alpha and beta constant-region primers and SP2. One entry per CDR3 protein results from TCRdb running MiXCR on the UMI-ligation and nested PCR reads. The sample has about 99,000 distinct CDR3 sequences, more than 12% seen once. The V and J ends lost 2 bases and 0 bases respectively, with 11 bases between them. Per the germline V gene, CDR1 is SNHLY and CDR2 is FYNNEI. The CDR3 has 16 residues. The study's findings and limits: Clonotypes here are unpaired alpha or beta chain sequences. Naive repertoires, especially CD8, held a few larger clonotypes, possibly memory cells re-expressing CD45RA. TCR abundance followed a power law differing between naive and memory subsets.

This clonotype showed up many times. Antigen specificity is unknown. The receptor was isolated from a human donor in good health. V is TRBV2 and J is TRBJ2-1, with D unresolved. Sequencing input: naive CD8+ T cells from blood. CDR3 DNA: TGTGCCAGCAGTGAACTAATGGTGAGCTCCTACAATGAGCAGTTCTTC. Translating it yields CASSELMVSSYNEQFF. Variable domain in full (rest from reference TRBV2 and TRBJ2-1): EPEVTQTPSHQVTQMGQEVILRCVPISNHLYFYWYRQILGQKVEFLVSFYNNEISEKSEIFDDQFSVERPDGSNFTLKIRSTKLEDSAMYFCASSELMVSSYNEQFFGPGTRLTVL.